These 4 T cell receptor beta chains were sequenced from one sample in a study of T-cell reconstitution after alpha-beta-depleted transplantation in children. Unique molecular identifiers tagged the TCRbeta library. TCRdb re-called the PCR reads with MiXCR, one entry per CDR3 protein. The repertoire holds 280,000 or so distinct CDR3 sequences, 9.5% to 13% seen once, with less than 25% in the top ten. The sequencing here drew on peripheral blood, taken 180 days after TCRalphabeta/CD19-depleted stem cell transplant. Receptor source: a male patient aged 2-15 years who had a stem cell transplant for chronic granulomatous disease, so the T cells may come from the graft donor.

This clonotype was seen many times. The chain couples TRBV5-5 to TRBJ1-1; the D gene is possibly TRBD1 (5 bases). The germline CDR1 and CDR2 sequences are SGHKS and YYEKEE (reference sequence). CDR3 length equals 15 residues. The V end lost 0 bases, the J end lost 2 bases, and 11 bases lay between the germline ends. CDR3 region: CASSLVMGLNTEAFF. CDR3 bases: TGTGCCAGCAGCTTGGTAATGGGGCTCAACACTGAAGCTTTCTTT.

This clonotype was detected ten times or more. This rearrangement joins TRBV20-1 to TRBJ2-5; D is undetermined. V was trimmed by 5 bases and J by 7 bases, leaving 8 bases between them. The germline V gene has CDR1 DFQATT and CDR2 SNEGSKA (reference sequence). The length of the CDR3 is 10 residues. The CDR3 sequence: CSARSPTQYF. The CDR3 coding sequence is TGCAGTGCTCGCAGCCCGACCCAGTACTTC.

The V gene is TRBV28, the J gene TRBJ2-1; the D gene is possibly TRBD2 (6 bases). Germline V gives CDR1 MDHEN, CDR2 SYDVKM. The CDR3 consists of 16 residues. Trimming took 5 bases from V and 4 from J, leaving 18 bases between them. CDR3 residues: CASSPLDGLRYNEQFF. As DNA, the CDR3 is TGTGCCAGCAGTCCGCTAGACGGACTAAGGTACAATGAGCAGTTCTTC.

About this clonotype: A much larger clone differs from this one at a single base, so this may be a read error. The chain joins TRBV15 to TRBJ2-3; 10 bases map to TRBD2. V shed 1 base and J 7 bases; nucleotides not matched to a gene: 5. The germline gives CDR1 LNHNV, CDR2 YYDKDF (reference sequence). There are 15 residues in the CDR3. The CDR3 bases are TGTGCCACCAGCAGAGGGGGACTAGCGACAAATACGCAGTATTTT. Translating gives CATSRGGLATNTQYF.